This T cell receptor beta chain was sequenced during a study of T cells after yellow fever vaccination. Looking at the study overall: Fractions of low cell number were prepared using SMART-Seq v4 Ultra Low Input. General observations from the study: One caveat is that FACS-sorted repertoires could contain abundant clonotypes contaminating from the bulk population. A minor fraction of clonotypes spanned both CD4 and CD8 compartments.

By 5'RACE template switching, TCR cDNA was produced, with a universal primer site and UMIs added in the process. TCRdb independently ran MiXCR on the 5' RACE reads; one entry per CDR3 protein. The sample records hundreds of thousands of distinct CDR3 sequences, 9% to 15% being singletons. A remark on this clonotype: The antigen is unknown.

V was clipped by 6 bases and J by 0 bases; unmatched bases: 4. CDR3 size: 14 residues. CDR1 is SGHRS and CDR2 is YFSETQ in the germline V gene. This receptor was identified in a man aged 25 to 40 who received the YFV17D yellow fever vaccine. The sequencing here drew on PBMCs, taken on the day of the yellow fever booster vaccination. V is TRBV5-1 and J is TRBJ2-3; 7 nucleotides match TRBD1. CDR3 nucleotide sequence: TGCGCCAGCACCGGGACAGCAAGCACAGATACGCAGTATTTT. Protein sequence: CASTGTASTDTQYF. Looking up the rest from reference TRBV5-1 and TRBJ2-3 gives the full variable domain: KAGVTQTPRYLIKTRGQQVTLSCSPISGHRSVSWYQQTPGQGLQFLFEYFSETQRNKGNFPGRFSGRQFSNSRSEMNVSTLELGDSALYLCASTGTASTDTQYFGPGTRLTVL.